These 2 T cell receptor beta chains were all obtained from the same sample, sequenced in a study of spatial heterogeneity in lung cancer (dated by TCRdb to the late 2010s). The library was obtained by 5' RACE. Instrument on record: NextSeq 500. The public reads were run again by TCRdb, first through fastp at Q25 and then through MiXCR, and only productive beta chains were kept. Entries are consolidated by CDR3 protein sequence, retaining the most common genes and DNA. Recorded for this sample are just under 95,000 distinct CDR3 sequences; over 9.5% of them occurred a single time. The top ten clonotypes cover approximately 39% of the sample. The sample's time point label, in plain terms: sample taken at primary tumor resection. For TCR sequencing, whole RNA was extracted from tumor and nontumor lung tissue, or from cryopreserved PBMC samples, and no cell sorting was done. Sequenced here: PBMCs, sampled at surgery. The receptors derive from a male donor with early-stage non-small cell lung cancer.

The V gene is TRBV2, the J gene TRBJ1-1; D is possibly TRBD1 (5 bases). The CDR3 is 15 amino acids. V gave up 5 bases and J gave up 3 bases, with 16 bases separating them. CDR1 is SNHLY, CDR2 FYNNEI, per germline. CDR3 loop: CASSRSRVFDTEAFF. The CDR3 DNA reads TGTGCCAGCAGTCGCTCCAGGGTATTTGACACTGAAGCTTTCTTT.

The sample holds a few counts of this clonotype. The V gene is TRBV11-2, the J gene TRBJ2-1; D unclear. Per germline, CDR1 SGHAT and CDR2 FQNNGV. The CDR3 extends over 10 amino acids. V was clipped by 5 bases and J by 7 bases, with 3 bases between them. DNA for the CDR3: TGTGCCAGCAGCGTGAATGAGCAGTTCTTC. Translating gives CASSVNEQFF.